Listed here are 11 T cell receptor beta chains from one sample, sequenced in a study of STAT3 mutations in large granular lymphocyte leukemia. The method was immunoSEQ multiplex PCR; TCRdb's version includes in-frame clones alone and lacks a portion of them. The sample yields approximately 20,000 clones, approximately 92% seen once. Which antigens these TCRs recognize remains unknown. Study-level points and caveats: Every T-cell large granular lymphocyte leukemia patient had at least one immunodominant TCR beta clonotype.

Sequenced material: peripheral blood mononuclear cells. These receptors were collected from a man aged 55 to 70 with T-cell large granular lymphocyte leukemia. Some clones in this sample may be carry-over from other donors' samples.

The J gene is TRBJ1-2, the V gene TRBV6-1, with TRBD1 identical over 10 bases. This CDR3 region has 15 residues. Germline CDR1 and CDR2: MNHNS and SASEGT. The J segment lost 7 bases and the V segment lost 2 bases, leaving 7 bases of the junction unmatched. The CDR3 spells CASSERGDRGFGYTF. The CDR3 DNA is TGTGCCAGCAGTGAAAGGGGGGACAGGGGCTTTGGCTACACCTTC.

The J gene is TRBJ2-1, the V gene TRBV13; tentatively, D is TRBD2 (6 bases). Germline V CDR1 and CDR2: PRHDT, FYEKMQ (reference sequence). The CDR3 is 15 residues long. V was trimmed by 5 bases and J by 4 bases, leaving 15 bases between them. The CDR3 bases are TGTGCCAGCAGCCCCTGGGGGGATAGATACAATGAGCAGTTCTTC. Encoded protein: CASSPWGDRYNEQFF.

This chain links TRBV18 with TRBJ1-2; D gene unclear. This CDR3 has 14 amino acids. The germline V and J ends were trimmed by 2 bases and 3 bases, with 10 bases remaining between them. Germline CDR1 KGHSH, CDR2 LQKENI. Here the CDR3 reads CASSPTDGYYGYTF. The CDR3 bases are TGTGCCAGCTCACCAACCGACGGGTACTATGGCTACACCTTC. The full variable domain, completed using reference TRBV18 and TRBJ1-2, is NAGVMQNPRHLVRRRGQEARLRCSPMKGHSHVYWYRQLPEEGLKFMVYLQKENIIDESGMPKERFSAEFPKEGPSILRIQQVVRGDSAAYFCASSPTDGYYGYTFGSGTRLTVV.

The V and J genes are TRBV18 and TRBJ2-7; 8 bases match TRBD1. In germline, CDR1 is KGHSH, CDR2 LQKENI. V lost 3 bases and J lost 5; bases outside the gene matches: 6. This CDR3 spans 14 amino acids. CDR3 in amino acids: CASSPWTGSNEQYF. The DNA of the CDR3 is TGTGCCAGCTCACCCTGGACAGGGAGTAACGAGCAGTACTTC.

The CDR3, as DNA: TGTGCCAGCACCCCCTCGGCTAGCGGGGGGCAAGAGACCCAGTACTTC. Translation gives CASTPSASGGQETQYF. This chain joins TRBV6-6 and TRBJ2-5, with 11 bases aligning to TRBD2. The V gene end was trimmed by 7 bases and the J gene end by 2 bases; junction bases not matched to a gene: 9. The CDR3 runs to 16 residues. The germline CDR1 and CDR2 sequences are MNHNY and SVGAGI (reference sequence).

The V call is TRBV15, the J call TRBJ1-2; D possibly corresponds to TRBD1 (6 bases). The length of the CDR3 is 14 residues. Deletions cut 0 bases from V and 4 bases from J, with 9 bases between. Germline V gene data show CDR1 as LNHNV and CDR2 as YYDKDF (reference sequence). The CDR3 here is CATSRDGQSYGYTF. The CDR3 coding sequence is TGTGCCACCAGCAGAGATGGACAGTCCTATGGCTACACCTTC.

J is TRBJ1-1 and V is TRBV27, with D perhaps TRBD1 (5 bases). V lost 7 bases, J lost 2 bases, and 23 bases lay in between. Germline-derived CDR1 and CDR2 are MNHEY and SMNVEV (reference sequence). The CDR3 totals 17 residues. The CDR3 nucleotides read TGTGCCAGCACCCCCTTGGGGCGGCAGGGCCGAAACACTGAAGCTTTCTTT. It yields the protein CASTPLGRQGRNTEAFF.

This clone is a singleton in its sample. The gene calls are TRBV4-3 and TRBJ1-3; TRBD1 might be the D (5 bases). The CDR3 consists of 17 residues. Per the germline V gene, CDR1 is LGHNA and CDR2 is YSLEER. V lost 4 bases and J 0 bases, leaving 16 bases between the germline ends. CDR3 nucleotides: TGCGCCAGCAGCCCGACCCAGGGAGGGTACTCTGGAAACACCATATATTTT. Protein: CASSPTQGGYSGNTIYF.

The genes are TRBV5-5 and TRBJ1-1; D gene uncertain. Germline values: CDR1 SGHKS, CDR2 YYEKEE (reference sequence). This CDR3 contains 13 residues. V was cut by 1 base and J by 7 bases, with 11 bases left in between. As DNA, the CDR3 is TGTGCCAGCAGCTTGCTGGGTCGGGATGAAGCTTTCTTT. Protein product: CASSLLGRDEAFF.

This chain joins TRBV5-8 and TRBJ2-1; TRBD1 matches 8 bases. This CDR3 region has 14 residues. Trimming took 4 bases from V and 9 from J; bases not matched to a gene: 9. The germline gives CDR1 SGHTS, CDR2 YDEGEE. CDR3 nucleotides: TGTGCCAGCAGCCCCCGTGGACAGGGCGGTGAGCAGTTCTTC. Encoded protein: CASSPRGQGGEQFF.

Here the CDR3 reads CASSGGANSDTQYF. DNA for the CDR3: TGTGCCAGCAGTGGGGGGGCTAATTCAGATACGCAGTATTTT. V usage is TRBV25-1 and J usage is TRBJ2-3; possibly TRBD1 or TRBD2 for D (6 bases each). V was cut by 4 bases and J by 4 bases, with 12 bases left in between. Germline loops: CDR1 MGHDK, CDR2 SYGVNS. This CDR3 has 14 residues.